The 31 T cell receptor beta chains below were found in one sample sequenced in a study of T cells after yellow fever vaccination (dated by TCRdb to about 2019). Interpreted using the paper, the treatment or condition label stands for: live attenuated yellow fever vaccine strain. Libraries came from 5' RACE. Reads for this sample came from an Illumina HiSeq 2500. TCRdb ran its own pipeline on the public reads, namely fastp trimming at Q25 and MiXCR clone calling, and kept in-frame beta chains. Rows with one shared CDR3 protein collapse into an entry with the most common genes and DNA. For this sample the table gives roughly 300,000 distinct CDR3 sequences, of which about 6.9% were detected only once. The ten most abundant clones make up 15% to 20% of the sample. Sequenced here: PBMCs, sampled about 41 days after the first yellow fever vaccination. These TCRs come from a man aged 18-30 years who received the YFV17D yellow fever vaccine.

In this sample, this clonotype turned up a few times. The V and J genes are TRBV12-3 or TRBV12-4 and TRBJ2-2; tentatively, D is TRBD2 (6 bases). V lost 1 base, J lost 7 bases, and 16 bases lay in between. This CDR3 has 16 residues. The CDR3 region is CASSLGGARPYGELFF. CDR3 sequence (DNA): TGTGCCAGCAGTTTAGGCGGGGCCCGGCCATACGGGGAGCTGTTTTTT.

The chain joins TRBV4-1 to TRBJ2-1; D may be TRBD1 or TRBD2 (5 bases each). V lost 4 bases and J 3 bases, leaving 16 bases between the germline ends. Per germline, CDR1 MGHRA and CDR2 YSYEKL. CDR3 length: 16 residues. The CDR3 protein is CASSRGTGPNYNEQFF. The CDR3, as DNA: TGCGCCAGCAGCCGAGGAACGGGACCCAACTACAATGAGCAGTTCTTC.

This clonotype was found a few times. The chain recombines TRBV6-2 or TRBV6-3 with TRBJ2-7; unclear D gene. Between the trimmed V and J ends, which lost 5 bases and 4 bases, there was a span of 12 bases. Germline-derived CDR1 and CDR2 are MNHEY and SVGEGT. The CDR3 is 13 residues long. For the CDR3, the DNA is TGTGCCAGCAGTATAGGAGAGAAATACGAGCAGTACGTC. Amino acid sequence: CASSIGEKYEQYV.

In this sample, this clonotype turned up many times. V usage is TRBV28 and J usage is TRBJ2-3; weak D call: TRBD2 (6 bases). There are 13 residues in the CDR3. Per the germline V gene, CDR1 is MDHEN and CDR2 is SYDVKM. V was trimmed by 8 bases and J by 1 base, leaving 10 bases between them. The CDR3 is CASGLAGTDTQYF. The CDR3 DNA reads TGTGCCAGCGGGTTAGCGGGCACAGATACGCAGTATTTT.

The table lists this clonotype with a few counts. The chain carries TRBV15 and TRBJ1-2; tentative D call: TRBD1 (5 bases). There are 15 residues in the CDR3. Trimming shortened V by 0 bases and J by 4 bases, and 12 bases separated the two germline ends. CDR1 and CDR2 from the germline V gene are LNHNV and YYDKDF (reference sequence). CDR3 DNA sequence: TGTGCCACCAGCAGAGAGACTACAGGAATCTATGGCTACACCTTC. Translation gives CATSRETTGIYGYTF.

This clonotype was counted only a few times. V and J are TRBV7-9 and TRBJ1-1; D is unresolved. This CDR3 is built from 13 residues. V was clipped by 3 bases and J by 2 bases, with 7 bases between them. Germline-derived CDR1 and CDR2 are SEHNR and FQNEAQ (reference sequence). The CDR3 loop is CASSFDQNTEAFF. Here the CDR3 DNA reads TGTGCCAGCAGCTTCGACCAAAACACTGAAGCTTTCTTT.

This clonotype was seen a few times. This chain connects TRBV4-2 to TRBJ2-3; D perhaps matches TRBD2 (8 bases). Trimming removed 3 bases at V and 4 bases at J, with 20 bases between. Germline V gene lookup returns CDR1 LGHNA and CDR2 YNFKEQ. There are 17 residues in the CDR3. The CDR3 DNA reads TGTGCCAGCAGCCAGCGGGGGGCCACAGGGGTAGCAGATACGCAGTATTTT. It yields the protein CASSQRGATGVADTQYF.

In its sample, this clonotype was seen a few times. The chain links TRBV4-3 to TRBJ1-4; the match to TRBD1 covers 7 bases. The germline V gene has CDR1 LGHNA and CDR2 YSLEER. This CDR3 has 16 residues. Germline trimming cut 0 bases from V and 7 bases from J; bases unmatched to any gene: 8. The CDR3 is CASSQDFSGGSEKLFF. The CDR3 DNA reads as TGCGCCAGCAGCCAAGATTTCTCAGGGGGGAGTGAAAAACTGTTTTTT.

This chain uses TRBV9 with TRBJ2-1; TRBD2 agrees at 10 bases. Germline lookup yields CDR1 SGDLS and CDR2 YYNGEE. V lost 1 base, J lost 8 bases, and 6 bases stayed unmatched. The CDR3 loop spans 15 amino acids. Here the CDR3 DNA reads TGTGCCAGCAGCGTATGGGCTAGCGGGGGTGATGAGCAGTTCTTC. This encodes CASSVWASGGDEQFF.

This clonotype has a count of ten or more. This chain links TRBV5-1 with TRBJ2-3; possibly TRBD2 for D (6 bases). Trimming cost V 4 bases and J 0 bases, with 15 bases left between them. Germline V lookup: CDR1 SGHRS, CDR2 YFSETQ. The CDR3 loop spans 16 amino acids. The CDR3: CASSGYGTSSTDTQYF. For the CDR3, the DNA is TGCGCCAGCAGCGGCTACGGGACTTCTAGCACAGATACGCAGTATTTT.

This clonotype has at least ten counts. The chain has TRBV5-1 and TRBJ1-6; TRBD1 matches 8 bases. With 4 bases clipped from V and 5 bases from J, the junction kept 8 bases outside the gene matches. Germline V gene sequence: CDR1 SGHRS, CDR2 YFSETQ. This CDR3 spans 16 amino acids. In DNA form, the CDR3 reads TGCGCCAGCAGCATCGGACAGGGCACCAATAATTCACCCCTCCACTTT. It codes for CASSIGQGTNNSPLHF.

This chain connects TRBV27 to TRBJ2-2; 7 positions agree with TRBD1. Looked up from germline, CDR1 is MNHEY and CDR2 is SMNVEV (reference sequence). With 5 bases clipped from V and 6 bases from J, the junction kept 6 bases outside the gene matches. The CDR3 has 14 residues. The CDR3 loop is CASSPPDRAGELFF. The CDR3 bases are TGTGCCAGCAGTCCCCCAGACAGGGCCGGGGAGCTGTTTTTT.

This chain connects TRBV27 to TRBJ1-2, with 8 positions matching TRBD1. There are 16 residues in the CDR3. V shed 2 bases, J shed 4 bases, and the junction held 9 bases outside the gene matches. From germline, CDR1 is MNHEY and CDR2 SMNVEV (reference sequence). The CDR3 loop reads CASSLSIGQGLYGYTF. The CDR3 DNA is TGTGCCAGCAGTTTAAGTATTGGACAGGGCCTCTATGGCTACACCTTC.

This clonotype was seen at least ten times. The chain links TRBV12-3 or TRBV12-4 to TRBJ2-7; D not resolved. The ends were cut back, 5 bases at V and 1 base at J, with 9 bases in the middle. The CDR3 contains 13 residues. The CDR3, as DNA: TGTGCCAGCAGTCCGGGCCCATCCTACGAGCAGTACGTC. Encoded protein: CASSPGPSYEQYV.

The genes are TRBV7-3 and TRBJ2-3, with unresolved D. V lost 5 bases and J lost 5, with 17 bases in between. This CDR3 is 15 amino acids long. Per the germline V gene, CDR1 is SGHTA and CDR2 is FQGTGA. The CDR3 spells CASSLSTREGDTQYF. The CDR3 nucleotides read TGTGCCAGCAGCCTCTCTACGCGCGAAGGAGATACGCAGTATTTT.

This clonotype was counted ten times or more. Here the CDR3 DNA reads TGTGCCAGCAGTTTAGGGCAAGCCAATCAGCCCCAGCATTTT. Its protein is CASSLGQANQPQHF. The V and J genes are TRBV12-3 or TRBV12-4 and TRBJ1-5; the D is unclear. CDR3 length: 14 amino acids. Trimming cost V 1 base and J 3 bases, with 7 bases left between them.

This clonotype has only a few counts. The chain has TRBV24-1 and TRBJ2-3; 7 bases are shared with TRBD1. CDR1 is KGHDR and CDR2 is SFDVKD in the germline V gene. The V and J ends lost 10 bases and 2 bases, in that order; junction bases with no gene match: 2. The CDR3 is 12 amino acids. The CDR3 DNA reads TGTGCCACGGGACAGAACACAGATACGCAGTATTTT. Protein: CATGQNTDTQYF.

This clonotype was seen a few times. The rearrangement uses TRBV2 and TRBJ2-7, with a tentative D call TRBD2 (5 bases). Germline V gene data show CDR1 as SNHLY and CDR2 as FYNNEI. The V and J ends lost 2 bases and 5 bases respectively, with 7 bases between them. The CDR3 is 12 residues long. CDR3 nucleotide sequence: TGTGCCAGCAGTGAATCCGGGAACGAGCAGTACGTC. Its translation: CASSESGNEQYV.

Ten or more counts support this clonotype. The chain is built from TRBV20-1 and TRBJ2-4; 8 nucleotides match TRBD1. V dropped 6 bases and J dropped 8; count of bases not matched to a gene: 6. CDR1 and CDR2 from the germline V gene are DFQATT and SNEGSKA (reference sequence). The CDR3 loop spans 12 amino acids. The CDR3 reads CSAPDRADIQYF. Written as DNA, the CDR3 is TGCAGTGCCCCGGACAGGGCGGACATTCAGTACTTC.

This clonotype was observed at least ten times. The gene calls are TRBV12-3 or TRBV12-4 and TRBJ2-1; D not resolved. V shed 7 bases and J shed 4 bases, with 17 bases lying between them. The CDR3 spans 15 residues. The CDR3 DNA reads as TGTGCCAGCATCTCCGGGCACGGTCCTTACAATGAGCAGTTCTTC. Translated, it gives CASISGHGPYNEQFF.

This clonotype was seen a handful of times. This rearrangement joins TRBV7-2 to TRBJ2-7; D may be TRBD1 or TRBD2 (5 bases each). The CDR3 extends over 15 amino acids. Per the germline V gene, CDR1 is SGHTA and CDR2 is FQGNSA. V was shortened by 5 bases and J by 1 base, with 15 bases between the two germline ends. This chain's CDR3 is CASSQRSGGSYEQYV. As DNA, the CDR3 is TGTGCCAGCAGCCAACGGTCTGGGGGTTCCTACGAGCAGTACGTC.

The rearrangement joins TRBV5-1 to TRBJ2-1; the D is unclear. The CDR3 sequence is 11 residues long. Germline assignment: CDR1 SGHRS and CDR2 YFSETQ. Between the trimmed V and J ends, which lost 0 bases and 14 bases, there was a span of 9 bases. CDR3: CASSLEAQKFF. The CDR3 DNA reads TGCGCCAGCAGCTTGGAGGCACAGAAGTTCTTC. The whole variable domain, remainder taken from reference TRBV5-1 and TRBJ2-1, is KAGVTQTPRYLIKTRGQQVTLSCSPISGHRSVSWYQQTPGQGLQFLFEYFSETQRNKGNFPGRFSGRQFSNSRSEMNVSTLELGDSALYLCASSLEAQKFFGPGTRLTVL.

This clonotype was picked up many times. The genes are TRBV12-3 or TRBV12-4 and TRBJ1-2; no reliable D call. CDR3 size: 14 residues. Trimming removed 3 bases at V and 4 bases at J, with 12 bases between. CDR3 in amino acids: CASSFYTLTYGYTF. CDR3 sequence (DNA): TGTGCCAGCAGTTTCTACACCCTGACCTATGGCTACACCTTC.

The table lists this clonotype with many counts. The chain couples TRBV4-2 to TRBJ2-2; D remains unclear. The CDR3 sequence is 18 residues long. Germline V gives CDR1 LGHNA, CDR2 YNFKEQ. V was trimmed by 3 bases and J by 1 base, leaving 18 bases between them. The CDR3 sequence is CASSQILIGVKNTGELFF. As DNA, the CDR3 is TGTGCCAGCAGCCAGATCCTGATTGGGGTAAAGAACACCGGGGAGCTGTTTTTT.

V usage is TRBV12-3 or TRBV12-4 and J usage is TRBJ2-7, with TRBD1 identical over 8 bases. The junction had 13 bases not matched to a gene; V was cut back by 6 bases and J by 3 bases. The CDR3 extends over 16 amino acids. DNA of the CDR3: TGTGCCAGCAGCCCCTTTGGACAGGGATCCAGCTACGAGCAGTACTTC. Encoded protein: CASSPFGQGSSYEQYF.

Only a few counts were recorded for this clonotype. The rearrangement uses TRBV7-2 and TRBJ1-1; D uncertain. Germline-derived CDR1 and CDR2 are SGHTA and FQGNSA. V dropped 1 base and J dropped 1 base, with 7 bases sitting between them. The CDR3 totals 14 residues. CDR3 residues: CASSLEARNTEAFF. The CDR3 DNA is TGTGCCAGCAGCTTAGAGGCAAGGAACACTGAAGCTTTCTTT.

This chain connects TRBV7-9 to TRBJ1-4; maybe TRBD1 (5 bases). Germline V gene lookup returns CDR1 SEHNR and CDR2 FQNEAQ (reference sequence). The CDR3 is 16 amino acids. The V gene lost 4 bases and the J gene lost 4 bases, with 16 bases spanning the gap. This CDR3 is CASSSIGDVRNEKLFF. In nucleotides, the CDR3 is TGTGCCAGCAGCTCAATAGGGGACGTTCGTAATGAAAAACTGTTTTTT.

This clonotype was seen a few times. CDR3 sequence reads: CASSPAGGPGEQYF. The CDR3 DNA reads TGTGCCAGCTCACCCGCTGGGGGACCCGGCGAGCAGTACTTC. The J gene is TRBJ2-7, the V gene TRBV18, with D possibly being TRBD1 or TRBD2 (5 bases each). CDR3 length: 14 amino acids. V lost 3 bases and J 6 bases, leaving 15 bases between the germline ends. Germline CDR1 KGHSH, CDR2 LQKENI.

The chain joins TRBV20-1 to TRBJ2-4; D may be TRBD1 (6 bases). Germline V CDR1 and CDR2: DFQATT, SNEGSKA (reference sequence). The CDR3 is 13 residues long. The V gene lost 1 base and the J gene lost 4 bases, with 8 bases spanning the gap. This CDR3 reads CSARAGDKNIQYF. The CDR3 DNA reads as TGCAGTGCTAGAGCAGGGGATAAAAACATTCAGTACTTC.

This chain links TRBV19 with TRBJ1-1, with D possibly being TRBD1 (6 bases). The length of the CDR3 is 14 residues. Trimming removed 10 bases at V and 1 base at J, with 16 bases between. The germline CDR1 and CDR2 sequences are LNHDA and SQIVND (reference sequence). The DNA for the CDR3 is TGTGCCACCAGCGTCCGGGGACAGAACACTGAAGCTTTCTTT. It is translated as CATSVRGQNTEAFF.

This chain links TRBV18 with TRBJ2-5; D gene ambiguous. Germline V CDR1 and CDR2: KGHSH, LQKENI. Deletions cut 3 bases from V and 3 bases from J, with 8 bases between. The CDR3 spans 13 residues. This chain's CDR3 is CASSPSEKETQYF. The CDR3 bases are TGTGCCAGCTCACCGTCAGAGAAAGAGACCCAGTACTTC.